This TCR beta chain was retrieved from a study of blood T cell repertoires in COVID-19. Profiled with immunoSEQ multiplex PCR; TCRdb holds only in-frame clones, not every one. The sample holds about half a million clones, approximately 92% seen once. The V and J ends lost 3 bases and 5 bases respectively, with 14 bases between them. The CDR3 has 14 residues. Germline V lookup: CDR1 SGHRS, CDR2 YFSETQ. Sequencing was carried out using peripheral blood. The chain is built from TRBV5-1 and TRBJ1-1; D perhaps matches TRBD1 (6 bases). This clonotype was sampled from a man between 18 and 35 years old with COVID-19, enrolled during active disease. CDR3 in DNA: TGCGCCAGCAGCTCCCAAGGGGGAAGGACTGAAGCTTTCTTT. It encodes CASSSQGGRTEAFF.